The T cell receptor (beta chain) described here comes from a study of blood T cell repertoires in COVID-19. In the study overall: The cDNA or gDNA used as material had been derived from T cells, B-cell-depleted T cells, or PBMCs.

This CDR3 has 13 amino acids. The V segment lost 6 bases and the J segment 7 bases; nucleotides outside the gene matches: 8. Germline V lookup: CDR1 MGHRA, CDR2 YSYEKL. Study processing details: From reference gene primer amplification, estimates of nucleated cell counts were derived. Some clones are missing from TCRdb's copy, which holds only in-frame ones; the method was immunoSEQ multiplex PCR. The V and J calls and the clone size are those of that table, but D and trimming were determined from the DNA. The sample holds about 300,000 clones, 75% to 90% seen once. The chain links TRBV4-1 to TRBJ1-2; TRBD1 matches 7 bases. This TCR derives from a man younger than 35 with active or convalescent COVID-19. Sample: peripheral blood. CDR3 loop: CASRASGDSGYTF. CDR3 sequence (DNA): TGCGCCAGCAGGGCCAGTGGGGACAGTGGCTACACCTTC.